The 13 T cell receptor beta chains in this list originate from one sample, sequenced in a study of regulatory T cells in long-lasting Graves disease. Time point indicated: newly diagnosed GD, antithyroid drugs for less than 3 months. Researchers made the TCR library from RNA that was extracted from PBMCs. Building the TCR beta libraries relied on iRepertoire HTBI primers, and CDR3 regions underwent Arm-PCR. Each CDR3 protein is one row after TCRdb ran MiXCR on the multiplex PCR reads. Found here are around 250,000 distinct CDR3 sequences, roughly a fifth of them singletons; the top ten hold approximately 15%. The specimen comprised peripheral blood mononuclear cells (PBMCs), sampled at new diagnosis, from a patient treated with antithyroid drugs. All receptors come from a female donor with Graves disease.

Ten or more counts support this clonotype. J is TRBJ1-2 and V is TRBV12-3 or TRBV12-4; TRBD1 matches at 9 bases. With V trimmed by 6 bases and J by 5 bases, 7 bases remained unmatched. CDR3 length: 14 residues. CDR3 in DNA: TGTGCCAGCAGCACTACAGGACAGGGGTATGGCTACACCTTC. Residues: CASSTTGQGYGYTF.

CDR3 nucleotide sequence: TGTGCCAGCAGCCCCGGGACAAGCAATCAGCCCCAGTATTTT. It encodes CASSPGTSNQPQYF. V usage is TRBV12-3 or TRBV12-4 and J usage is TRBJ1-5; weak D call: TRBD1 (6 bases). The J call is in doubt because the DNA end fits TRBJ2-3 better. There are 14 residues in the CDR3.

In its sample, this clonotype was seen many times. The chain uses TRBV27 and TRBJ2-3; D gene unclear. CDR1 is MNHEY, CDR2 SMNVEV, per germline (reference sequence). Trimming cost V 0 bases and J 1 base, with 8 bases left between them. The CDR3 has 15 residues. CDR3 DNA: TGTGCCAGCAGTTTATCTCCGGTTGGCACAGATACGCAGTATTTT. As protein: CASSLSPVGTDTQYF.

This clonotype was found many times. The V call is TRBV28, the J call TRBJ2-7; 7 bases agree with TRBD1. The trim removed 6 bases at V and 6 bases at J, leaving 11 bases unmatched. The CDR3 is made up of 14 amino acids. CDR1 MDHEN and CDR2 SYDVKM come from the germline V gene. The CDR3 DNA reads TGTGCCAGCAGAGTTGAAATTACAGGGGCCGAGCAGTACTTC. Amino acid sequence: CASRVEITGAEQYF.

The table lists this clonotype with many counts. The V gene is TRBV20-1, the J gene TRBJ2-7; TRBD1 aligns across 9 bases. The CDR3 loop spans 15 amino acids. The germline gives CDR1 DFQATT, CDR2 SNEGSKA (reference sequence). J lost 3 bases, V lost 2 bases, and 8 bases had no gene match. The DNA for the CDR3 is TGCAGTGCTAGATCTACCGGGACAGGGATCTACGAGCAGTACTTC. Translating it yields CSARSTGTGIYEQYF.

This clonotype appeared many times. The gene calls are TRBV18 and TRBJ1-2; no definite D call. With 0 bases removed from V and 8 bases from J, the gap between germline ends came to 19 bases. Per germline, CDR1 KGHSH and CDR2 LQKENI. The CDR3 totals 16 residues. In DNA form, the CDR3 reads TGTGCCAGCTCACCACCCGGTATGAATAGTCTAGAAGGCTACACCTTC. Translating gives CASSPPGMNSLEGYTF.

The chain links TRBV5-1 to TRBJ2-1, with 7 positions matching TRBD1. V trimming: 4 bases; J trimming: 9 bases; junction bases outside the gene matches: 10. Germline V gene sequence: CDR1 SGHRS, CDR2 YFSETQ. The CDR3 is made up of 14 amino acids. CDR3 in amino acids: CASSIRQGRGEQFF. The CDR3 coding sequence is TGCGCCAGCAGCATCCGACAGGGCAGGGGTGAGCAGTTCTTC.

CDR3 coding DNA: TGTGCCAGCAGTCTATCTAGCGGGGACTACAATGAGCAGTTCTTC. It is translated as CASSLSSGDYNEQFF. V gene TRBV6-4 combines with J gene TRBJ2-1; TRBD2 aligns across 9 bases. Germline trimming cut 5 bases from V and 3 bases from J; bases unmatched to any gene: 5. CDR1 is MRHNA and CDR2 is SNTAGT in the germline V gene. The CDR3 has 15 residues.

Ten or more counts support this clonotype. CDR3 sequence (DNA): TGTGCCAGCAGCCCCGCGGGCGGGAGTGGAGACGAGCAGTACTTC. This codes for CASSPAGGSGDEQYF. The V and J genes are TRBV7-8 and TRBJ2-7, with 7 bases aligning to TRBD2. The germline V gene has CDR1 SGHVS and CDR2 FQNEAQ. The CDR3 is 15 residues long. With V trimmed by 5 bases and J by 5 bases, 12 bases remained unmatched.

This clonotype was observed at least ten times. The chain has TRBV4-1 and TRBJ2-2; 9 nucleotides align to TRBD1. Germline lookup yields CDR1 MGHRA and CDR2 YSYEKL. The CDR3 length is 16 residues. J was trimmed by 0 bases and V by 2 bases; bases with no gene match: 1. The CDR3 sequence is CASSQRTGANTGELFF. The CDR3 DNA reads as TGCGCCAGCAGCCAACGGACAGGGGCGAACACCGGGGAGCTGTTTTTT.

This clonotype was seen a few times. The CDR3 DNA follows: TGCGCCAGCAGCCAAGTGAACCAGGGTGATGGCTACACCTTC. Translation: CASSQVNQGDGYTF. The J gene is TRBJ1-2, the V gene TRBV4-1; D might be TRBD1 (5 bases). The CDR3 is made up of 14 amino acids. V lost 1 base and J 6 bases, leaving 12 bases between the germline ends. The germline CDR1 and CDR2 sequences are MGHRA and YSYEKL.

This clonotype was observed at least ten times. The chain combines TRBV15 with TRBJ2-7, with D maybe TRBD2 (5 bases). Trimming stripped 0 bases from V and 6 bases from J, with 9 bases between. Germline-derived CDR1 and CDR2 are LNHNV and YYDKDF (reference sequence). The CDR3 covers 13 residues. The CDR3: CATSRDYSGEQYF. The CDR3 region has the DNA TGTGCCACCAGCAGAGATTACAGCGGCGAGCAGTACTTC.

This clonotype has a count of ten or more. V and J are TRBV9 and TRBJ2-3; 12 positions match TRBD2. Germline-derived CDR1 and CDR2 are SGDLS and YYNGEE. Unmatched junction bases numbered 6, after V lost 7 bases and J lost 6 bases. The CDR3 runs 14 residues. The CDR3 nucleotides read TGTGCCAGCGGGGAGACTAGCGGGAGTGATACGCAGTATTTT. It yields the protein CASGETSGSDTQYF. Supplemented by reference TRBV9 and TRBJ2-3, the full variable domain reads DSGVTQTPKHLITATGQRVTLRCSPRSGDLSVYWYQQSLDQGLQFLIQYYNGEERAKGNILERFSAQQFPDLHSELNLSSLELGDSALYFCASGETSGSDTQYFGPGTRLTVL.